These 30 T cell receptor beta chains came from one sample sequenced in a study of blood T cell repertoires in COVID-19. Using immunoSEQ multiplex PCR, the repertoire was profiled, and TCRdb retains in-frame clones only, with some absent. The sample holds more than 250,000 clones, approximately 88% seen once. Sequenced material: peripheral blood. Receptors were obtained from a woman aged 25 to 39 with COVID-19, enrolled during active disease.

This sequence joins TRBV3-1 (or the pseudogene TRBV3-2) and TRBJ1-1; D remains unclear. Germline lookup yields CDR1 LGHDT and CDR2 YNNKEL (reference sequence). The CDR3 loop spans 14 amino acids. The V end was cut by 4 bases, the J end by 1 base, with 10 bases between. CDR3 residues: CASSPLEANTEAFF. The DNA for the CDR3 is TGTGCCAGCAGCCCCTTGGAGGCGAACACTGAAGCTTTCTTT.

V gene TRBV28 combines with J gene TRBJ1-5; possible D gene TRBD1, 5 bases. Trimming cost V 4 bases and J 6 bases, with 13 bases left between them. Germline V gene sequence: CDR1 MDHEN, CDR2 SYDVKM. This CDR3 comprises 14 residues. The CDR3 reads CASSSPQGFQPQHF. The CDR3 nucleotides read TGTGCCAGCAGTTCCCCCCAGGGCTTTCAGCCCCAGCATTTT. Based on the CDR3 plus reference TRBV28 and TRBJ1-5, the full variable domain is DVKVTQSSRYLVKRTGEKVFLECVQDMDHENMFWYRQDPGLGLRLIYFSYDVKMKEKGDIPEGYSVSREKKERFSLILESASTNQTSMYLCASSSPQGFQPQHFGDGTRLSIL.

The J gene is TRBJ2-2, the V gene TRBV10-3, with TRBD1 matching over 7 bases. The CDR3 spans 14 residues. Germline V CDR1 and CDR2: ENHRY, SYGVKD. Trimming at V came to 6 bases and at J to 7 bases, leaving 8 bases not matched to a gene. The CDR3 spells CAISDREVNGELFF. The CDR3, as DNA: TGTGCCATCAGCGACAGGGAAGTTAACGGGGAGCTGTTTTTT.

The sample holds one count of this clone. This chain connects TRBV3-1 (or the pseudogene TRBV3-2) to TRBJ2-7; no clear D. This CDR3 has 12 amino acids. Trimming cost V 4 bases and J 2 bases, with 6 bases left between them. The germline V gene has CDR1 LGHDT and CDR2 YNNKEL (reference sequence). CDR3 sequence: CASSLRAYEQYF. As DNA, the CDR3 is TGTGCCAGCAGCCTCCGCGCCTACGAGCAGTACTTC.

The chain recombines TRBV28 with TRBJ2-7, with D perhaps matching TRBD2 (5 bases). CDR1 and CDR2 from the germline V gene are MDHEN and SYDVKM. The CDR3 totals 15 residues. V was shortened by 3 bases and J by 1 base, with 13 bases between the two germline ends. The CDR3: CASSFRGLRSYEQYV. The CDR3 nucleotides read TGTGCCAGCAGTTTTCGGGGTCTGCGTTCCTACGAGCAGTACGTC.

This clone was recorded a few times. This rearrangement joins TRBV9 to TRBJ2-7, with D tentatively TRBD2 (6 bases). The germline V gene has CDR1 SGDLS and CDR2 YYNGEE. CDR3 size: 15 residues. With 0 bases removed from V and 5 bases from J, the gap between germline ends came to 15 bases. The DNA for the CDR3 is TGTGCCAGCAGCGTAGGCCCGGTTAGCGGCCACGAGCAGTACTTC. It yields the protein CASSVGPVSGHEQYF.

This clone was detected only once. The J gene is TRBJ2-5, the V gene TRBV18; D may be TRBD2 (6 bases). In germline, CDR1 is KGHSH, CDR2 LQKENI. The V and J ends lost 6 bases and 2 bases respectively, with 16 bases between them. The CDR3 contains 15 residues. CDR3 loop: CASSPTSGTQETQYF. The CDR3 nucleotides read TGTGCCAGCTCTCCCACTTCGGGGACTCAAGAGACCCAGTACTTC.

The chain combines TRBV28 with TRBJ1-2; D gene uncertain. V was pared by 6 bases and J by 8 bases, with 10 bases between. Germline V gene lookup returns CDR1 MDHEN and CDR2 SYDVKM. The CDR3 consists of 11 residues. CDR3 sequence: CASRSSRGYTF. In nucleotides, the CDR3 is TGTGCCAGCAGGTCATCCAGGGGCTACACCTTC.

The chain has TRBV24-1 and TRBJ2-7; 7 bases map to TRBD1. Trimming took 6 bases from V and 2 from J; bases not matched to a gene: 6. CDR3 length: 14 residues. Germline CDR1 is KGHDR and CDR2 is SFDVKD. The CDR3 coding sequence is TGTGCCACCAGTAGGGGGCAGGTCCCCTACGAGCAGTACGTC. The encoded protein is CATSRGQVPYEQYV.

This sequence joins TRBV15 and TRBJ1-2; D is ambiguous. Trimming pared 0 bases from V and 4 bases from J, leaving 6 bases between. The CDR3 runs to 13 residues. Germline CDR1 LNHNV, CDR2 YYDKDF (reference sequence). The CDR3, as DNA: TGTGCCACCAGCAGAGATTCAGGCTATGGCTACACCTTC. Protein: CATSRDSGYGYTF.

The chain recombines TRBV5-6 with TRBJ2-1; 7 positions agree with TRBD2. Per germline, CDR1 SGHDT and CDR2 YYEEEE. The V segment lost 2 bases and the J segment 9 bases; nucleotides outside the gene matches: 5. The CDR3 is made up of 13 amino acids. The CDR3 region is CASSLGSSGEQFF. The CDR3 nucleotides read TGTGCCAGCAGCTTAGGGTCTAGCGGTGAGCAGTTCTTC.

V is TRBV19 and J is TRBJ2-7, with 10 bases lining up with TRBD2. The CDR3 has 13 residues. The V gene end was trimmed by 8 bases and the J gene end by 3 bases; junction bases not matched to a gene: 4. CDR1 is LNHDA, CDR2 SQIVND, per germline (reference sequence). The CDR3, as DNA: TGTGCCAGTTCTACTAGCGGGGTCTACGAGCAGTACTTC. Residues: CASSTSGVYEQYF.

The chain couples TRBV7-9 to TRBJ2-7; TRBD2 aligns across 7 bases. V was pared by 1 base and J by 2 bases, with 5 bases of the junction left unmatched. The CDR3 sequence is 15 residues long. CDR1 is SEHNR and CDR2 is FQNEAQ in the germline V gene (reference sequence). CDR3 residues: CASSLGAGQTYEQYF. The CDR3, as DNA: TGTGCCAGCAGCTTAGGAGCGGGGCAGACCTACGAGCAGTACTTC.

This chain joins TRBV29-1 and TRBJ1-1; TRBD1 matches 9 bases. V lost 4 bases to trimming and J lost 5 bases; unmatched junction nucleotides: 5. This CDR3 region has 13 residues. Germline values: CDR1 SQVTM, CDR2 ANQGSEA. CDR3 in DNA: TGCAGCGTTGCGGGACAGGGAAGGACTGAAGCTTTCTTT. Its translation: CSVAGQGRTEAFF.

The chain joins TRBV27 to TRBJ1-2, with D unclear. Germline lookup yields CDR1 MNHEY and CDR2 SMNVEV (reference sequence). This CDR3 comprises 16 residues. Trimming cost V 0 bases and J 5 bases, with 16 bases left between them. CDR3 sequence: CASSLSPDTAYYGYTF. CDR3 nucleotides: TGTGCCAGCAGTTTATCTCCCGACACAGCCTATTATGGCTACACCTTC.

The V gene is TRBV19, the J gene TRBJ2-7, with 7 bases that match TRBD1. Trimming removed 4 bases from V and 0 bases from J; junction bases left unmatched: 6. CDR3 length equals 15 residues. The germline V gene encodes CDR1 LNHDA and CDR2 SQIVND (reference sequence). CDR3 sequence (DNA): TGTGCCAGTAGTAAAGGACAGGTTTTCTCCTACGAGCAGTACTTC. This translates into CASSKGQVFSYEQYF.

The chain recombines TRBV7-9 with TRBJ2-3; possible D gene TRBD2, 6 bases. The length of the CDR3 is 14 residues. Trimming stripped 1 base from V and 5 bases from J, with 10 bases between. CDR1 SEHNR and CDR2 FQNEAQ come from the germline V gene (reference sequence). CDR3 amino acids: CASSLERGGDTQYF. CDR3 in DNA: TGTGCCAGCAGCTTAGAACGGGGAGGAGATACGCAGTATTTT.

The rearrangement joins TRBV4-2 to TRBJ1-1; 7 bases fit TRBD1. The junction had 8 bases not matched to a gene; V was cut back by 3 bases and J by 1 base. Germline V CDR1 and CDR2: LGHNA, YNFKEQ. The CDR3 sequence is 16 residues long. The CDR3 spells CASSQQGDATNTEAFF. For the CDR3, the DNA is TGTGCCAGCAGCCAGCAGGGGGACGCAACGAACACTGAAGCTTTCTTT.

In nucleotides, the CDR3 is TGTGCCAGTAGTATGGGGACAGGGGGCTTACGGGGAGAAAAACTGTTTTTT. Translation gives CASSMGTGGLRGEKLFF. V is TRBV19 and J is TRBJ1-4; TRBD1 matches 12 bases. Per the germline V gene, CDR1 is LNHDA and CDR2 is SQIVND (reference sequence). The CDR3 is made up of 17 amino acids. Germline trimming cut 3 bases from V and 8 bases from J; bases unmatched to any gene: 10. The whole variable domain, filled in from reference TRBV19 and TRBJ1-4, reads DGGITQSPKYLFRKEGQNVTLSCEQNLNHDAMYWYRQDPGQGLRLIYYSQIVNDFQKGDIAEGYSVSREKKESFPLTVTSAQKNPTAFYLCASSMGTGGLRGEKLFFGSGTQLSVL.

CDR3 nucleotide sequence: TGTGCCAGCTCCGACGGCAGGCACCGTAACTATGGCTACACCTTC. It codes for CASSDGRHRNYGYTF. This chain links TRBV6-5 with TRBJ1-2; no firm D call. Per germline, CDR1 MNHEY and CDR2 SVGAGI. The CDR3 loop spans 15 amino acids. Trimming pared 8 bases from V and 1 base from J, leaving 17 bases between.

The rearrangement joins TRBV15 to TRBJ1-2; D perhaps matches TRBD1 (6 bases). CDR1 LNHNV and CDR2 YYDKDF come from the germline V gene (reference sequence). The ends were cut back, 5 bases at V and 5 bases at J, with 12 bases in the middle. This CDR3 spans 13 amino acids. As DNA, the CDR3 is TGTGCCACCAGCCAATCTCAGGGGTATGGCTACACCTTC. Protein sequence: CATSQSQGYGYTF.

The chain carries TRBV30 and TRBJ2-3, with D perhaps TRBD2 (6 bases). This CDR3 has 13 amino acids. V was shortened by 5 bases and J by 2 bases, with 11 bases between the two germline ends. The germline gives CDR1 GTSNPN, CDR2 SVGIG (reference sequence). The CDR3 sequence is CAWGGGDTDTQYF. As DNA, the CDR3 is TGTGCCTGGGGCGGAGGGGACACAGATACGCAGTATTTT.

The rearrangement links TRBV12-3 or TRBV12-4 to TRBJ1-2; 9 bases are a match to TRBD1. The CDR3 totals 13 residues. V was clipped by 6 bases and J by 8 bases; unmatched bases: 7. Here the CDR3 reads CASSRDRGSGYTF. CDR3 DNA sequence: TGTGCCAGCAGCCGAGACAGGGGGAGCGGCTACACCTTC.

This chain uses TRBV12-3 or TRBV12-4 with TRBJ1-1, with D unresolved. CDR3 length: 12 amino acids. V lost 4 bases, J lost 1 base, and 4 bases lay in between. The CDR3 DNA is TGTGCCAGCAGTTCCGGGAACACTGAAGCTTTCTTT. Its protein is CASSSGNTEAFF.

This chain joins TRBV6-4 and TRBJ1-2, with 8 bases identical to TRBD1. Germline V gene sequence: CDR1 MRHNA, CDR2 SNTAGT. This CDR3 contains 13 residues. J was trimmed by 8 bases and V by 6 bases; bases with no gene match: 8. The CDR3 DNA is TGTGCCAGCAGCCAGGACAGGGAAAGAGGCTACACCTTC. Protein product: CASSQDRERGYTF.

The chain uses TRBV18 and TRBJ1-5; weak D call: TRBD1 (5 bases). Germline V gene data show CDR1 as KGHSH and CDR2 as LQKENI. The CDR3 sequence is 15 residues long. Trimming cost V 3 bases and J 0 bases, with 9 bases left between them. The CDR3 DNA is TGTGCCAGCTCACCGGGACTTATTAGCAATCAGCCCCAGCATTTT. This gives the protein CASSPGLISNQPQHF.

The chain couples TRBV7-9 to TRBJ1-1; no reliable D call. V lost 5 bases, J lost 2 bases, and 15 bases lay in between. The CDR3 totals 15 residues. The germline V gene encodes CDR1 SEHNR and CDR2 FQNEAQ (reference sequence). As DNA, the CDR3 is TGTGCCAGCAGCAAAATAGGCGGTGGCAACACTGAAGCTTTCTTT. This encodes CASSKIGGGNTEAFF.

V is TRBV7-2 and J is TRBJ1-4; 7 nucleotides match TRBD1. This CDR3 is 13 amino acids long. Germline-derived CDR1 and CDR2 are SGHTA and FQGNSA. The J segment lost 4 bases and the V segment lost 5 bases, leaving 1 base of the junction unmatched. This chain's CDR3 is CASSRQGNEKLFF. The CDR3 region has the DNA TGTGCCAGCAGCCGACAGGGTAATGAAAAACTGTTTTTT.

The chain uses TRBV9 and TRBJ1-3, with D unclear. The CDR3 extends over 16 amino acids. V was shortened by 0 bases and J by 0 bases, with 10 bases between the two germline ends. Germline V gene sequence: CDR1 SGDLS, CDR2 YYNGEE. The CDR3 spells CASSVAGGRSGNTIYF. CDR3 coding DNA: TGTGCCAGCAGCGTAGCCGGCGGCCGCTCTGGAAACACCATATATTTT. Complete variable domain (other parts from reference TRBV9 and TRBJ1-3): DSGVTQTPKHLITATGQRVTLRCSPRSGDLSVYWYQQSLDQGLQFLIQYYNGEERAKGNILERFSAQQFPDLHSELNLSSLELGDSALYFCASSVAGGRSGNTIYFGEGSWLTVV.

The chain links TRBV4-1 to TRBJ2-7; 10 bases agree with TRBD1. Germline-derived CDR1 and CDR2 are MGHRA and YSYEKL. The CDR3 length is 15 residues. V shed 6 bases and J 1 base; nucleotides not matched to a gene: 6. The CDR3 bases are TGCGCCAGCAGACCGGGACAGGGGATATCCTACGAGCAGTACTTC. Its protein product is CASRPGQGISYEQYF.